This TCR beta chain is drawn from a study of spatial heterogeneity in lung cancer. Whole-study context: There were, on average, more than eight raw-read appearances for each unique TCR and UMI combination. Study results and limitations: The study found that expanded intratumoral alpha and beta TCR counts tracked tumor mutation counts.

This clonotype was recorded many times. Its antigen remains unknown. Within a library made for alpha chains, this beta chain is off target, and its count is uninformative. Time point here: sample taken at primary tumor resection. In germline, CDR1 is SGHRS, CDR2 YFSETQ. The ends lost 3 bases at V and 4 bases at J; junction bases unmatched: 11. This CDR3 region has 18 residues. TCRdb used MiXCR to reprocess the 5' RACE reads, holding one entry per CDR3 protein. The repertoire holds approximately 11,000 distinct CDR3 sequences, with around 8% as singletons. Sample: lung tumor tissue, taken at surgery. This receptor was taken from a female donor with early-stage non-small cell lung cancer. The chain employs TRBV5-1 and TRBJ2-2, with 11 bases identical to TRBD2. The chain's CDR3 is CASSSALAGGFGTGELFF. The CDR3 region has the DNA TGCGCCAGCAGCTCTGCCCTAGCGGGGGGTTTCGGCACCGGGGAGCTGTTTTTT.